This record covers a single TCR beta chain. The data stem from a study of blood T cells in healthy people across ages. Study overall: For every two T cells, template switching captured about one barcoded beta molecule.

Per-sample PBMC isolation yielded at least 6.5 million cells. Samples each had at least 5.5 micrograms of total RNA extracted. The germline gives CDR1 LNHDA, CDR2 SQIVND (reference sequence). This CDR3 contains 14 residues. Deletions cut 6 bases from V and 3 bases from J, with 11 bases between. For the second PCR, which ran for about 6 to 11 cycles, a sample-barcoded 5' primer and a J-beta primer mix were used. Each cDNA was tagged by a template-switch adaptor containing 12 random nucleotides. TCRdb reprocessed the 5' RACE reads via MiXCR and lists one record per CDR3 protein. The sample records 1.5 million to 2 million distinct CDR3 sequences, 49% being singletons.

What was sequenced was blood. The rearrangement uses TRBV19 and TRBJ2-2; D may be TRBD1 or TRBD2 (5 bases each). The TCR originated in a middle-aged woman in good health. CDR3 sequence: CASRGVGDTGELFF. The CDR3 DNA follows: TGTGCCAGTAGGGGGGTGGGCGACACCGGGGAGCTGTTTTTT.